Listed here are 21 T cell receptor beta chains from one sample, sequenced in a study of blood T cell repertoires in COVID-19. Profiling relied on immunoSEQ multiplex PCR, and the TCRdb table lists in-frame clones only, not all of them. This table holds some 83,000 clones, roughly four fifths found once. Sequenced material: peripheral blood. The receptors shown here come from a man aged 50 to 59 with acute or convalescent COVID-19.

V and J are TRBV7-3 and TRBJ2-7; 7 bases line up with TRBD1. Unmatched junction bases numbered 8, after V lost 5 bases and J lost 1 base. CDR3 length equals 15 residues. In germline, CDR1 is SGHTA, CDR2 FQGTGA. As DNA, the CDR3 is TGTGCCAGCAGCCCCTCGACAGGGAAATCCTACGAGCAGTACTTC. As protein: CASSPSTGKSYEQYF.

J is TRBJ1-5 and V is TRBV15; TRBD1 aligns across 8 bases. The length of the CDR3 is 16 residues. Germline CDR1 LNHNV, CDR2 YYDKDF (reference sequence). V was clipped by 5 bases and J by 5 bases; unmatched bases: 11. The CDR3 region has the DNA TGTGCCACCAGCCGAGTGAAACCGGGACAGGATCAGCCCCAGCATTTT. Translating it yields CATSRVKPGQDQPQHF.

V gene TRBV5-4 combines with J gene TRBJ1-1; TRBD1 might be the D (5 bases). This CDR3 contains 14 residues. Germline V gene sequence: CDR1 SGHNT, CDR2 YYREEE (reference sequence). Deletions cut 3 bases from V and 1 base from J, with 10 bases between. This chain's CDR3 is CASSWGPGNTEAFF. CDR3 nucleotide sequence: TGTGCCAGCAGCTGGGGCCCTGGGAACACTGAAGCTTTCTTT.

V usage is TRBV4-3 and J usage is TRBJ1-6, with 8 bases lining up with TRBD1. The V gene's germline CDR1 is LGHNA and CDR2 YSLEER. The V segment lost 2 bases and the J segment 2 bases; nucleotides outside the gene matches: 2. The CDR3 extends over 16 amino acids. CDR3 DNA sequence: TGCGCCAGCAGCCAACAGGGGGCGACCTATAATTCACCCCTCCACTTT. As protein: CASSQQGATYNSPLHF.

The chain carries TRBV5-6 and TRBJ2-7; 11 positions match TRBD1. V was pared by 5 bases and J by 3 bases, with 7 bases of the junction left unmatched. The CDR3 is made up of 15 amino acids. Germline V gives CDR1 SGHDT, CDR2 YYEEEE. For the CDR3, the DNA is TGTGCCAGCAGTCCTGGGACAGGGGGTTTCTACGAGCAGTACTTC. Its translation is CASSPGTGGFYEQYF.

The chain combines TRBV23-1 with TRBJ2-6; a possible D gene is TRBD2 (6 bases). TRBV23-1 is sorted into the ORF group, with uncertain function. This CDR3 comprises 16 residues. V was trimmed by 7 bases and J by 4 bases, leaving 17 bases between them. CDR3: CASTLRRDSGANVLTF. For the CDR3, the DNA is TGCGCCAGCACTCTACGAAGGGACTCCGGGGCCAACGTCCTGACTTTC.

J is TRBJ1-2 and V is TRBV19; 7 bases map to TRBD1. CDR1 and CDR2 from the germline V gene are LNHDA and SQIVND (reference sequence). The CDR3 loop spans 14 amino acids. Trimming removed 6 bases from V and 4 bases from J; junction bases left unmatched: 8. CDR3 bases: TGTGCCAGTAGCATACTCGGACAGGTCTATGGCTACACCTTC. As protein: CASSILGQVYGYTF. Together with reference TRBV19 and TRBJ1-2, the CDR3 gives the full variable domain: DGGITQSPKYLFRKEGQNVTLSCEQNLNHDAMYWYRQDPGQGLRLIYYSQIVNDFQKGDIAEGYSVSREKKESFPLTVTSAQKNPTAFYLCASSILGQVYGYTFGSGTRLTVV.

The chain is built from TRBV27 and TRBJ1-4; D is possibly TRBD1 (6 bases). With 6 bases removed from V and 10 bases from J, the gap between germline ends came to 12 bases. CDR3 size: 12 residues. CDR1 and CDR2 (germline): MNHEY, SMNVEV (reference sequence). CDR3 sequence: CASSTGRGKLFF. The CDR3 DNA sequence: TGTGCCAGCAGCACAGGGAGGGGAAAACTGTTTTTT.

CDR3 amino acids: CASSMGGRGTYNSPLHF. CDR3 coding DNA: TGTGCCAGCAGCATGGGGGGGCGAGGCACCTATAATTCACCCCTCCACTTT. The chain employs TRBV5-4 and TRBJ1-6, with D perhaps TRBD1 (6 bases). The germline CDR1 and CDR2 sequences are SGHNT and YYREEE (reference sequence). CDR3 length: 17 residues. Trimming stripped 4 bases from V and 2 bases from J, with 16 bases between.

The chain has TRBV7-2 and TRBJ2-3; tentatively, D is TRBD1 (6 bases). The CDR3 is made up of 12 amino acids. With 8 bases removed from V and 8 bases from J, the gap between germline ends came to 14 bases. The germline V gene has CDR1 SGHTA and CDR2 FQGNSA. The chain's CDR3 is CASRYLGGTQYF. CDR3 DNA: TGTGCCAGCCGCTACTTAGGGGGTACGCAGTATTTT.

V and J are TRBV13 and TRBJ2-2, with D maybe TRBD1 (6 bases). CDR3 length: 14 residues. Germline-derived CDR1 and CDR2 are PRHDT and FYEKMQ (reference sequence). V was cut by 5 bases and J by 1 base, with 8 bases left in between. CDR3 sequence reads: CASSQGWNTGELFF. CDR3 in DNA: TGTGCCAGCAGCCAGGGGTGGAACACCGGGGAGCTGTTTTTT.

Only one count was recorded for this clone. The J gene is TRBJ1-5, the V gene TRBV10-3; 11 nucleotides line up with TRBD1. This CDR3 is built from 15 residues. Germline CDR1 is ENHRY and CDR2 is SYGVKD. Trimming cost V 2 bases and J 6 bases; bases outside gene matches: 3. CDR3: CAISEGQGAGQPQHF. DNA of the CDR3: TGTGCCATCAGTGAGGGACAGGGGGCGGGTCAGCCCCAGCATTTT.

This chain links TRBV6-6 with TRBJ1-2, with D possibly being TRBD1 (5 bases). V was cut by 6 bases and J by 9 bases, with 11 bases left in between. The CDR3 sequence is 11 residues long. CDR1 and CDR2 (germline): MNHNY, SVGAGI (reference sequence). The CDR3 region has the DNA TGTGCCAGCAGCCGGGACTTCAGCTACACCTTC. Protein product: CASSRDFSYTF.

V is TRBV7-2 and J is TRBJ1-1, with D uncertain. V was trimmed by 5 bases and J by 0 bases, leaving 13 bases between them. This CDR3 has 15 residues. CDR1 SGHTA and CDR2 FQGNSA come from the germline V gene. The CDR3 sequence: CASSPSGPVNTEAFF. CDR3 DNA: TGTGCCAGCAGCCCTAGCGGGCCGGTGAACACTGAAGCTTTCTTT.

This sequence joins TRBV28 and TRBJ1-2, with D tentatively TRBD1 (6 bases). V lost 6 bases and J lost 3, with 14 bases in between. This CDR3 region has 14 residues. Germline assignment: CDR1 MDHEN and CDR2 SYDVKM. CDR3 region: CASSPIGGDYGYTF. CDR3 nucleotides: TGTGCCAGCAGCCCTATAGGGGGGGACTATGGCTACACCTTC.

The count of this clone is one. The chain couples TRBV6-5 to TRBJ1-2; 8 bases align to TRBD1. The CDR3 is 15 amino acids. V shed 7 bases and J 2 bases; nucleotides not matched to a gene: 9. Germline V gives CDR1 MNHEY, CDR2 SVGAGI. The CDR3 DNA is TGTGCCAGCACCCCAGCAGCAGGGGGCAACTATGGCTACACCTTC. Translating it yields CASTPAAGGNYGYTF.

The chain carries TRBV4-3 and TRBJ2-7; perhaps TRBD1 as D (5 bases). CDR3 length: 15 amino acids. V gave up 0 bases and J gave up 3 bases, with 12 bases separating them. Per the germline V gene, CDR1 is LGHNA and CDR2 is YSLEER. DNA of the CDR3: TGCGCCAGCAGCCAAGATATAGTTCAGGGCTACGAGCAGTACTTC. This codes for CASSQDIVQGYEQYF.

V gene TRBV28 combines with J gene TRBJ2-4; TRBD1 is a possible D gene (5 bases). This CDR3 is 15 amino acids long. Trimming left V 10 bases short and J 0 bases short, with 16 bases between. The V gene's germline CDR1 is MDHEN and CDR2 SYDVKM. The CDR3, as DNA: TGTGCCACCCCGCGGACAAACCTAGCCAAAAACATTCAGTACTTC. It is translated as CATPRTNLAKNIQYF.

The rearrangement joins TRBV4-1 to TRBJ2-7; the match to TRBD1 covers 9 bases. The length of the CDR3 is 15 residues. After removal of 4 bases from V and 2 bases from J, the junction contained 6 bases not matched to a gene. CDR1 MGHRA and CDR2 YSYEKL come from the germline V gene. This CDR3 is CASSREDRGAYEQYF. The CDR3 nucleotides are TGCGCCAGCAGCCGAGAGGACAGGGGAGCCTACGAGCAGTACTTC.

V and J are TRBV7-2 and TRBJ1-5; D remains unclear. CDR1 and CDR2 from the germline V gene are SGHTA and FQGNSA. The CDR3 has 15 amino acids. The V and J ends lost 5 bases and 6 bases respectively, with 17 bases between them. The CDR3 sequence: CASSPSRLNFQPQHF. The CDR3 nucleotides are TGTGCCAGCAGCCCATCCCGGTTAAACTTTCAGCCCCAGCATTTT.

This chain joins TRBV7-3 and TRBJ1-5; D uncertain. The CDR3 is 13 amino acids. Trimming stripped 2 bases from V and 0 bases from J, with 2 bases between. Germline CDR1 reads SGHTA; CDR2 reads FQGTGA. CDR3 sequence reads: CASSLLSNQPQHF. The CDR3 region has the DNA TGTGCCAGCAGCTTACTTAGCAATCAGCCCCAGCATTTT.